These T cell receptor beta chains were read from a single sample in a study of cytomegalovirus exposure and HLA in healthy donors. The method was immunoSEQ multiplex PCR; TCRdb's version includes in-frame clones alone and lacks a portion of them. Among about 300,000 clones listed, around 89% were seen once. The sequencing input was PBMCs. The receptors were gathered from a woman aged 18-29 years in good health and CMV-seronegative. Both conserved end residues are part of each CDR3. A D gene is named only where the DNA matches it firmly. Size values are once, few and many counts, or a class for expanded clones, and some rows have none.

d_call,j_call,v_call,clone_size,cdr3_aa,cdr3_nt
NA,TRBJ2-3,TRBV10-3,NA,CAIRIGAGDTQYF,TGTGCCATCAGGATCGGAGCCGGGGATACGCAGTATTTT
TRBD2,TRBJ2-7,TRBV7-2,NA,CATGEGYEQYF,TGTGCCACCGGGGAGGGTTACGAGCAGTACTTC
NA,TRBJ1-2,TRBV6-5,NA,CASSYSSGFIGYTF,TGTGCCAGCAGTTACTCGAGCGGATTCATTGGCTACACCTTC
TRBD2,TRBJ2-5,TRBV28,once,CASSPPRPGLAGGEETQYF,TGTGCCAGCAGCCCTCCTCGTCCAGGACTAGCGGGAGGGGAGGAGACCCAGTACTTC
NA,TRBJ1-5,TRBV28,NA,CASKKGGVNSNQPQHF,TGTGCCAGCAAAAAGGGCGGGGTAAATAGCAATCAGCCCCAGCATTTT
TRBD2,TRBJ2-7,TRBV6-5,NA,CASSYGTSGSYEQYF,TGTGCCAGCAGTTACGGGACTAGCGGCTCCTACGAGCAGTACTTC
NA,TRBJ1-6,TRBV7-3,NA,CASSALGGGNSPLHF,TGTGCCAGCAGCGCCCTAGGGGGTGGGAATTCACCCCTCCACTTT
TRBD1,TRBJ2-7,TRBV12-5,NA,CASGLGTSGQGYEQYF,TGTGCTAGTGGTCTCGGGACCTCGGGACAGGGCTACGAGCAGTACTTC
NA,TRBJ2-7,TRBV29-1,NA,CSVLRDLSYEQYF,TGCAGCGTCCTCCGGGACTTAAGCTACGAGCAGTACTTC
TRBD2,TRBJ2-2,TRBV9,NA,CASSAGGLAGNTGELFF,TGTGCCAGCAGCGCCGGGGGACTAGCGGGGAACACCGGGGAGCTGTTTTTT
NA,TRBJ2-5,TRBV7-7,NA,CASSPQTARSWETQYF,TGTGCCAGCAGCCCCCAGACAGCCAGATCTTGGGAGACCCAGTACTTC
NA,TRBJ1-2,TRBV7-8,NA,CASSLAENYGYTF,TGTGCCAGCAGCTTAGCAGAGAACTATGGCTACACCTTC
TRBD1,TRBJ2-7,TRBV7-8,NA,CASSSTGGVSYEQYF,TGTGCCAGCAGCTCAACAGGGGGCGTATCCTACGAGCAGTACTTC
NA,TRBJ2-2,TRBV7-8,once,CASSLIPGDLTGELFF,TGTGCCAGCAGCTTAATCCCAGGGGATTTAACCGGGGAGCTGTTTTTT
TRBD1,TRBJ2-7,TRBV7-6,NA,CASSTSTGAYEQYF,TGTGCCAGCAGCACGTCGACAGGGGCCTACGAGCAGTACTTC
TRBD1,TRBJ2-2,TRBV28,NA,CASSRGGGRAGELFF,TGTGCCAGCAGTAGAGGGGGCGGACGGGCCGGGGAGCTGTTTTTT
NA,TRBJ2-3,TRBV7-3,NA,CASSVDSRHTQYF,TGTGCCAGCAGCGTTGACAGTCGACATACGCAGTATTTT
NA,TRBJ2-1,TRBV2,NA,CASRNLDYNEQFF,TGTGCCAGCAGGAACCTAGACTACAATGAGCAGTTCTTC
TRBD2,TRBJ2-3,TRBV27,NA,CASRELSGSWTDTQYF,TGTGCCAGCAGGGAATTAAGCGGGAGTTGGACAGATACGCAGTATTTT
TRBD1,TRBJ2-1,TRBV2,NA,CASRLEIADRDDNEQFF,TGTGCCAGCAGGTTGGAAATTGCGGACAGGGACGACAATGAGCAGTTCTTC
NA,TRBJ2-3,TRBV25-1,NA,CASSPGLIGTDTQYF,TGTGCCAGCTCGCCCGGACTGATAGGCACAGATACGCAGTATTTT
TRBD1,TRBJ1-2,TRBV7-2,NA,CASSLDNRGGYTF,TGTGCCAGCAGCTTAGACAACAGGGGTGGCTACACCTTC
NA,TRBJ2-3,TRBV2,NA,CASSRDTQYF,TGTGCCAGTAGCCGGGATACGCAGTATTTT
TRBD2,TRBJ2-7,TRBV6-5,once,CASSFLTSGYPYEQYF,TGTGCCAGCAGTTTTCTGACTAGCGGATACCCCTACGAGCAGTACTTC
NA,TRBJ1-2,TRBV19,NA,CASSISGNYGYTF,TGTGCCAGTAGTATTTCGGGAAACTATGGCTACACCTTC
NA,TRBJ1-4,TRBV4-1,NA,CASSQDSGSDEKLFF,TGCGCCAGCAGCCAAGATTCCGGGAGCGATGAAAAACTGTTTTTT
NA,TRBJ1-2,TRBV11-2,few,CASSRNGLNYGYTF,TGTGCCAGCAGCCGTAATGGCCTCAACTATGGCTACACCTTC